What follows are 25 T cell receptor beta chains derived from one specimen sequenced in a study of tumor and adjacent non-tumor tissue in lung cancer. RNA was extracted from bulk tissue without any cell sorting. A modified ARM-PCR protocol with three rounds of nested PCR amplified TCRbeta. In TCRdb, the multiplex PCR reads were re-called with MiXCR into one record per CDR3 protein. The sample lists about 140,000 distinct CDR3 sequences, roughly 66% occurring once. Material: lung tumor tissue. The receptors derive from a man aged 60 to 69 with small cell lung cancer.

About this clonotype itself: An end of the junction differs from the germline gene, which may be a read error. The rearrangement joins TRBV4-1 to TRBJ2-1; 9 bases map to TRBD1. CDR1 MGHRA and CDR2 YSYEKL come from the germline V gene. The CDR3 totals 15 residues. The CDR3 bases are TGCGCCGGCAGTCAAGGGGACAGGGAATACAATGAGCAGTTCTTC. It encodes CAGSQGDREYNEQFF.

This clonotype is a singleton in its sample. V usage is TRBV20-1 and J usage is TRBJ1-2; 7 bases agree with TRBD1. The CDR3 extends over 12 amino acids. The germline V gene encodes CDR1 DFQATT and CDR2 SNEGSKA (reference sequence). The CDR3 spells CRSAGQTYGYTF. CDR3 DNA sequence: TGCAGATCAGCGGGACAGACATATGGCTACACCTTC.

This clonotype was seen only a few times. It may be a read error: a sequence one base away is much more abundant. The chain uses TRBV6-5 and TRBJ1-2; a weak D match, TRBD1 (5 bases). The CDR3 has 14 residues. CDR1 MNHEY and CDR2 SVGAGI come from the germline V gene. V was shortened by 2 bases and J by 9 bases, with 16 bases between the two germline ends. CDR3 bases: TGTGCCAGCAGTTACAATGGGGGACCCGGTAGCTACACCTTC. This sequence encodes CASSYNGGPGSYTF.

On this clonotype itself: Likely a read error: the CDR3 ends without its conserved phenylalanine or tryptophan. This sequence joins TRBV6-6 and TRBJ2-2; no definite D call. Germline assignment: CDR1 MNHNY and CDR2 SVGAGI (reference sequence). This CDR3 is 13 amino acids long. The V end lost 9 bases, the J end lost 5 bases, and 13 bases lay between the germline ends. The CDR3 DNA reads TGTGCCAGTAGTCCCCTGGGAACCGGGGAGCTGTTTTCT. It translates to CASSPLGTGELFS.

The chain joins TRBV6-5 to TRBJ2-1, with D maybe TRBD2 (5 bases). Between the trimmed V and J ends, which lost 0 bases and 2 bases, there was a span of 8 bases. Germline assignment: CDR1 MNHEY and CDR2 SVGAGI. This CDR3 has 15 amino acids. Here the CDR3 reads CASSYSGETYNEQFF. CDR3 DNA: TGTGCCAGCAGTTACTCCGGGGAGACCTACAATGAGCAGTTCTTC.

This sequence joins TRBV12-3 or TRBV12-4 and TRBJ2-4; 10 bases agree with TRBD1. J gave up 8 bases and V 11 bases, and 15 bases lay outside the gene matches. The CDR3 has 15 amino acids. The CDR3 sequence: CACLDRGRGFDIQYF. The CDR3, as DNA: TGTGCCTGCCTCGACAGGGGGCGCGGGTTTGACATTCAGTACTTC.

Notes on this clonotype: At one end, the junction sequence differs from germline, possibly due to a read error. DNA of the CDR3: TGCGCCAGCAGTCTGGAGGAGAGAAACACCACATATTTT. Protein product: CASSLEERNTTYF. This chain connects TRBV4-1 to TRBJ1-3; D uncertain. This CDR3 is 13 amino acids long. Germline loops: CDR1 MGHRA, CDR2 YSYEKL.

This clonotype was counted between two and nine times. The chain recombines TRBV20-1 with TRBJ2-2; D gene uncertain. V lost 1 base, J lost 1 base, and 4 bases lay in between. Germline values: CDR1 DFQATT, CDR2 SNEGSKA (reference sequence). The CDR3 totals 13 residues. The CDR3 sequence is CSARAGNTGELFF. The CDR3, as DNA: TGCAGTGCTAGAGCCGGGAACACCGGGGAGCTGTTTTTT.

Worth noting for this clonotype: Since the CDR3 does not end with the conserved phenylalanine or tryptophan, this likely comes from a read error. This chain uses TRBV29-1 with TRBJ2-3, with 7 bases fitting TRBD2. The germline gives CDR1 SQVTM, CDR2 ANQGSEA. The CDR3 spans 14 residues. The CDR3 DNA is TGCGGCGTAGGGGAGGGCAGGGCCACAGATACGCAGTATTTG. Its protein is CGVGEGRATDTQYL.

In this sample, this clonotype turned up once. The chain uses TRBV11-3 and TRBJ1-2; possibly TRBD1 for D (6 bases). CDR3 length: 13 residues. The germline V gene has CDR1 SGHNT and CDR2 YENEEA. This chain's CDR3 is CARSPHRAYGYTF. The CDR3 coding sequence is TGTGCTAGGAGCCCCCACAGGGCCTATGGCTACACCTTC.

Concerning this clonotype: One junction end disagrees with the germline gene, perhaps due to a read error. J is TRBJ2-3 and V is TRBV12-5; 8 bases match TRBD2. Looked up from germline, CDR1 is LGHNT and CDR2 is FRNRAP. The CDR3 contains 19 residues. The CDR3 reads CASGLVTFVTSVSTDTHYF. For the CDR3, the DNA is TGTGCTAGTGGTTTAGTGACTTTTGTGACTAGCGTGAGCACAGATACGCATTATTTT.

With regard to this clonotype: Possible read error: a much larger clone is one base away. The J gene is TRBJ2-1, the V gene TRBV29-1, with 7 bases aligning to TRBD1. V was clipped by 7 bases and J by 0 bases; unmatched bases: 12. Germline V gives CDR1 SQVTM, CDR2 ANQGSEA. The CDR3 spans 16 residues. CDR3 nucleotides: TGCAGCGCTGCAATGGGACAGCTGAGCTCCTACAATGAGCAGTTCTTC. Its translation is CSAAMGQLSSYNEQFF.

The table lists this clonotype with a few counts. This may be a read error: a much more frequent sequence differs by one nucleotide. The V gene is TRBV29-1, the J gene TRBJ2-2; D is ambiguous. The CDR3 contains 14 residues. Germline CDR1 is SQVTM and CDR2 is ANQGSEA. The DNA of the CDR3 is TGCAGCGCCCTCCGTACGGCGAACATCGGGGAGCTGTTTTTT. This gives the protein CSALRTANIGELFF.

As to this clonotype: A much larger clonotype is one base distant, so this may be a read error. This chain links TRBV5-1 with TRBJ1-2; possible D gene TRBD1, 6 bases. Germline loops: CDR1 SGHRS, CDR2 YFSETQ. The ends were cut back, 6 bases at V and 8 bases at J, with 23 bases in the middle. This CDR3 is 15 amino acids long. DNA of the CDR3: TGCGCCAGCAACTTACAGGGTACCCTGGCTGTCGGCTACACCTTC. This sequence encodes CASNLQGTLAVGYTF.

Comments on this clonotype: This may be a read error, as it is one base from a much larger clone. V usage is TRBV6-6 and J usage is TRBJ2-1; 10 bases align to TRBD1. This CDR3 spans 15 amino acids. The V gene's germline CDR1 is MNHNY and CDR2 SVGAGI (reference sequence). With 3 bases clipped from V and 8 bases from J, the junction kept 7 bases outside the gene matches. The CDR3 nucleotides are TGTGCCAGCAGTTATCCCGGACAGGGGGGCTATGAGCAGTTCTTC. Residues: CASSYPGQGGYEQFF.

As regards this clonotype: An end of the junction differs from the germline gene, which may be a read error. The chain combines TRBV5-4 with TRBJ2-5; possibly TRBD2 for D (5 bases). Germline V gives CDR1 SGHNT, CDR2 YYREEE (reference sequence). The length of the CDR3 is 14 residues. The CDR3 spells CASSFGESGEPQYF. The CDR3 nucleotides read TGTGCCAGCAGCTTCGGCGAGAGCGGAGAGCCCCAGTACTTC. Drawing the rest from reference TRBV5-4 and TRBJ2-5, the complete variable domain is ETGVTQSPTHLIKTRGQQVTLRCSSQSGHNTVSWYQQALGQGPQFIFQYYREEENGRGNFPPRFSGLQFPNYSSELNVNALELDDSALYLCASSFGESGEPQYFGPGTRLLVL.

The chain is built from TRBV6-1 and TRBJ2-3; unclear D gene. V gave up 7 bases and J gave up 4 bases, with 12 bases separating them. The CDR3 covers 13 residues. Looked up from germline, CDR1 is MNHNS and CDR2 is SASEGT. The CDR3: CASKRHMPDTQYF. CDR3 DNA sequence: TGTGCCAGCAAGAGACACATGCCAGATACGCAGTATTTT.

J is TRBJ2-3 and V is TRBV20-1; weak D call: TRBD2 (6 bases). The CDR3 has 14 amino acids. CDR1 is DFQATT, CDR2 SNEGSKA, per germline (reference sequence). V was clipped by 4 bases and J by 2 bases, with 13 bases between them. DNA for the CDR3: TGCAGTGCTAAGAAAGGCGGGAACACAGATACGCAGTATTTT. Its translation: CSAKKGGNTDTQYF.

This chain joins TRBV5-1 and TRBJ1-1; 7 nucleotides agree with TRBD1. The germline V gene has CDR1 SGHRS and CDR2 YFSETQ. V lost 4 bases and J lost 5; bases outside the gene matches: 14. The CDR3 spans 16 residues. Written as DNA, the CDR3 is TGCGCCAGCAGCCAGGGGGTGACAGGGTACTCTACTGAAGCTTTCTTT. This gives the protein CASSQGVTGYSTEAFF. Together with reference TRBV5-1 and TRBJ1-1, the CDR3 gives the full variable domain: KAGVTQTPRYLIKTRGQQVTLSCSPISGHRSVSWYQQTPGQGLQFLFEYFSETQRNKGNFPGRFSGRQFSNSRSEMNVSTLELGDSALYLCASSQGVTGYSTEAFFGQGTRLTVV.

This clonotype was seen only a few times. The DNA for the CDR3 is TGCGCCAGCAGCAAGCAGGGCCACGAGCAGTACTTC. Protein: CASSKQGHEQYF. The chain uses TRBV5-1 and TRBJ2-7, with D possibly TRBD1 on 5 matching bases. Trimming removed 4 bases at V and 5 bases at J, with 10 bases between. This CDR3 comprises 12 residues. Germline values: CDR1 SGHRS, CDR2 YFSETQ. Full variable domain (rest looked up from reference TRBV5-1 and TRBJ2-7): KAGVTQTPRYLIKTRGQQVTLSCSPISGHRSVSWYQQTPGQGLQFLFEYFSETQRNKGNFPGRFSGRQFSNSRSEMNVSTLELGDSALYLCASSKQGHEQYFGPGTRLTVT.

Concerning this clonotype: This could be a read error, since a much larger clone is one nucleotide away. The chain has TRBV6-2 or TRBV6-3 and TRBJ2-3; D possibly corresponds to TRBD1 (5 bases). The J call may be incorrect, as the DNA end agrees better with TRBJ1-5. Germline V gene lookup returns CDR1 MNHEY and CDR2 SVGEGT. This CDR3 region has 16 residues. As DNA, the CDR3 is TGTGCCAGCAGTTACGGGAAGGGGATGGCGGCCGATACGCAGCATTTT. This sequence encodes CASSYGKGMAADTQHF.

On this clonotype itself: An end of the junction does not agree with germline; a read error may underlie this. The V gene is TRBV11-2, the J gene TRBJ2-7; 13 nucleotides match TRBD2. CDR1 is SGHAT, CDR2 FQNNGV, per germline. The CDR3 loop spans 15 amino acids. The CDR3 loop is CASNFTSGREDEQYF. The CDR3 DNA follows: TGTGCCAGCAACTTTACTAGCGGGAGGGAAGACGAACAGTACTTC. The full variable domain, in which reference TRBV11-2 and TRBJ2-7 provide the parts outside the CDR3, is EAGVAQSPRYKIIEKRQSVAFWCNPISGHATLYWYQQILGQGPKLLIQFQNNGVVDDSQLPKDRFSAERLKGVDSTLKIQPAKLEDSAVYLCASNFTSGREDEQYFGPGTRLTVT.

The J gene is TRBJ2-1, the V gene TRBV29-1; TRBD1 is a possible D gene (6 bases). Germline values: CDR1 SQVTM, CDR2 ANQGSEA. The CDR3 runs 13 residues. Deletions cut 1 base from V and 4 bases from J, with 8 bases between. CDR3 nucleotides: TGCAGCGTTGAAGGGACAGTATACAATGAGCAGTTCTTC. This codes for CSVEGTVYNEQFF.

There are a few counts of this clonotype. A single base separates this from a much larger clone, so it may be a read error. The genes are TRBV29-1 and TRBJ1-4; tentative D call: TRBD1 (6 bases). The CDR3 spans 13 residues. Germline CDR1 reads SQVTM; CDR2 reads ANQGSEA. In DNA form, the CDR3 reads TGCAGCGTTGAGGACAGTCAGAATGAAAAACTGGTTTTT. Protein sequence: CSVEDSQNEKLVF.

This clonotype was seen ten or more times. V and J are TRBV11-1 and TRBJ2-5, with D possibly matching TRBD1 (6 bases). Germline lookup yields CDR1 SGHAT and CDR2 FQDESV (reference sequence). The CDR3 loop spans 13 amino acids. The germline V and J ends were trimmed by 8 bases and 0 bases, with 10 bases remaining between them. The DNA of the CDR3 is TGTGCCAGCCGCCCAGGGGACCAAGAGACCCAGTACTTC. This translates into CASRPGDQETQYF.